This T cell receptor (beta chain) originates from a study of blood T cell repertoires in COVID-19. The data were produced by immunoSEQ multiplex PCR, yet TCRdb's version contains in-frame clones alone and is incomplete. The sample records about 240,000 clones, around 88% being singletons. CDR3 length: 15 amino acids. Unmatched junction bases numbered 4, after V lost 4 bases and J lost 1 base. Germline V gives CDR1 ENHRY, CDR2 SYGVKD. V gene TRBV10-3 combines with J gene TRBJ2-3; TRBD2 matches at 8 bases. The sequencing input was peripheral blood. This receptor was taken from a woman under 40 who had recovered from COVID-19. CDR3 residues: CAISVSAGGTDTQYF. CDR3 nucleotides: TGTGCCATCAGTGTTTCAGCGGGGGGCACAGATACGCAGTATTTT.